A selection of T cell receptor beta chains follows, all from one sample in a study of T-cell reconstitution after alpha-beta-depleted transplantation in children. TCRdb ran MiXCR on the PCR reads and lists one entry per CDR3 protein. The sample shows fewer than 95,000 distinct CDR3 sequences, 9.5% to 15% of them seen only once. Sequenced material: PBMCs from the stem cell graft donor, taken from the stem cell graft. These receptors were obtained from a human donor who donated a stem cell graft to a child with inherited bone marrow failure. CDR3s include the opening cysteine and the closing phenylalanine or tryptophan. The order of the fields is J gene, clone size, V gene, D gene, CDR3 protein, CDR3 DNA. The D gene is left open where the match is weak. Clone size reads once, few, many, or a class if the clone is expanded.

TRBJ2-5,many,TRBV29-1,TRBD2,CSSGTSVETQYF,TGCAGCAGCGGGACTAGCGTAGAGACCCAGTACTTC
TRBJ2-7,many,TRBV4-2,.,CASSQAPKGRRSYEQYF,TGTGCCAGCAGCCAAGCTCCAAAGGGCCGTCGCTCCTACGAGCAGTACTTC
TRBJ2-2,many,TRBV12-3/TRBV12-4,TRBD1,CASSLRSGGHTGELFF,TGTGCCAGCAGTTTAAGGTCAGGGGGTCACACCGGGGAGCTGTTTTTT
TRBJ1-1,many,TRBV18,TRBD1,CASSPSTGQAFF,TGTGCCAGCTCACCATCGACAGGGCAAGCTTTCTTT
TRBJ2-3,few,TRBV27,.,CASTVGAGVTQWYF,TGTGCCAGCACGGTGGGGGCAGGGGTCACGCAGTGGTATTTT
TRBJ2-3,many,TRBV27,.,CASSLRGEGGDTQYF,TGTGCCAGCAGTCTCCGGGGGGAGGGGGGGGATACGCAGTATTTT
TRBJ2-2,many,TRBV6-5,TRBD2,CASSYTGLAGDTGELFF,TGTGCCAGCAGTTACACGGGACTAGCGGGAGACACCGGGGAGCTGTTTTTT
TRBJ2-1,many,TRBV29-1,.,CSVEGRSSYNEQFF,TGCAGCGTTGAAGGCAGGAGCTCCTACAATGAGCAGTTCTTC
TRBJ1-2,many,TRBV4-3,.,CASSVRTTNYGYTF,TGCGCCAGCAGCGTCCGGACGACTAACTATGGCTACACCTTC
TRBJ1-5,many,TRBV12-3/TRBV12-4,.,CASSPGQRNQPQHF,TGTGCCAGCAGTCCGGGGCAGCGCAATCAGCCCCAGCATTTT
TRBJ2-3,many,TRBV5-1,TRBD2,CASSSGAGVGDTQYF,TGCGCCAGCAGCTCCGGAGCGGGGGTTGGAGATACGCAGTATTTT
TRBJ2-1,many,TRBV4-2,.,CAGSQGPLGCWSHNEQFF,TGTGCCGGCAGCCAAGGGCCCCTGGGTTGCTGGAGCCACAATGAGCAGTTCTTC
TRBJ1-1,many,TRBV15,.,CATSRVRVAPTEAFF,TGTGCCACCAGCAGAGTGAGGGTAGCTCCCACTGAAGCTTTCTTT
TRBJ1-1,many,TRBV5-1,TRBD1,CASTRDRENTEAFF,TGCGCCAGCACCCGGGACAGGGAGAACACTGAAGCTTTCTTT
TRBJ2-3,once,TRBV5-5,.,CASIRAFTDTQYF,TGTGCCAGCATTAGGGCCTTCACAGATACGCAGTATTTT
TRBJ2-7,many,TRBV7-6,.,CASSIEQGGSYEQYF,TGTGCCAGCAGCATAGAACAGGGTGGCTCCTACGAGCAGTACTTC
TRBJ2-2,many,TRBV20-1,.,CSASSWQDGAGELFF,TGCAGTGCTAGCTCGTGGCAGGACGGAGCCGGGGAGCTGTTTTTT
TRBJ2-2,many,TRBV11-2,TRBD1,CASSFTGGGGELFF,TGTGCCAGCAGCTTTACAGGGGGCGGCGGGGAGCTGTTTTTT
TRBJ1-2,many,TRBV10-3,.,CAIGGATNYGYTF,TGTGCCATCGGGGGGGCGACAAACTATGGCTACACCTTC
TRBJ2-3,many,TRBV6-6,.,CASSVRTRSTDTQYF,TGTGCCAGCAGCGTGAGGACAAGAAGCACAGATACGCAGTATTTT
TRBJ2-7,many,TRBV28,TRBD2,CASSFDVASGRYEQYF,TGTGCCAGCAGTTTCGACGTGGCTAGCGGGAGATACGAGCAGTACTTC
TRBJ2-1,once,TRBV7-7,TRBD2,CASSLAGNGLAGGTDNEQFF,TGTGCCAGCAGCTTAGCCGGAAACGGACTAGCGGGGGGTACTGACAATGAGCAGTTCTTC